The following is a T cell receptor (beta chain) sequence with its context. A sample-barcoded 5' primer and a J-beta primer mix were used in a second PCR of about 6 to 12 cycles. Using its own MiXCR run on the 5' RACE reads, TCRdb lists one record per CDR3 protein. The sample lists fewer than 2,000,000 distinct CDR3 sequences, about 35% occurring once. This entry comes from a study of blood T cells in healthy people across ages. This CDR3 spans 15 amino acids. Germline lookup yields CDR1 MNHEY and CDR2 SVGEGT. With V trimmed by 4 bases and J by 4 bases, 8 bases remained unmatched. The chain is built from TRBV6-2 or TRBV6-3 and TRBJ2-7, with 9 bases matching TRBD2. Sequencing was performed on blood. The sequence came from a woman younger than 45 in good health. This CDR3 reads CASSSRTSEGYEQYF. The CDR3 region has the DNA TGTGCCAGCAGTTCCAGGACTAGCGAGGGTTACGAGCAGTACTTC.